These 13 T cell receptor beta chains originate from one sample sequenced in a study of shared clonotypes between healthy human individuals. Positive CCR7 selection of CD45RO-negative cells yielded the naive CD8 cells, and terminally differentiated effector memory CD45RA+ cells were excluded. TCRdb's copy holds only in-frame clones and misses some; the assay was immunoSEQ multiplex PCR. The data show about 1,900,000 clones, approximately 94% seen once. Sequencing was done on a sample of naive CD8+ T cells sorted from blood. The source is a man aged 18 to 35 in good health.

A word on this clone: The sample carries other DNA sequences with the same CDR3. The chain employs TRBV28 and TRBJ2-7; 9 bases match TRBD1. V shed 6 bases and J 4 bases; nucleotides not matched to a gene: 4. The CDR3 runs to 13 residues. Germline CDR1 reads MDHEN; CDR2 reads SYDVKM. CDR3 sequence: CASSPGTGYEQYF. CDR3 bases: TGTGCCAGCAGCCCCGGGACAGGGTACGAGCAGTACTTC.

The chain links TRBV20-1 to TRBJ2-4; 7 bases match TRBD2. Germline V gives CDR1 DFQATT, CDR2 SNEGSKA (reference sequence). There are 11 residues in the CDR3. After removal of 2 bases from V and 15 bases from J, the junction contained 7 bases not matched to a gene. CDR3 sequence (DNA): TGCAGTGCTAGACCCCGGGAGGAAATGTACTTC. Protein: CSARPREEMYF.

This clone was observed a single time. The chain has TRBV10-1 and TRBJ2-3, with 7 bases that match TRBD2. Germline-derived CDR1 and CDR2 are WNHNN and SYGVQD (reference sequence). The CDR3 has 17 amino acids. V lost 3 bases to trimming and J lost 3 bases; unmatched junction nucleotides: 12. The CDR3 DNA is TGCGCCAGCAGTGATTCGCCTAGCGGAGGAACAACAGATACGCAGTATTTT. It yields the protein CASSDSPSGGTTDTQYF.

The rearrangement joins TRBV10-2 to TRBJ2-2, with no clear D. Deletions cut 4 bases from V and 6 bases from J, with 3 bases between. The germline gives CDR1 WSHSY, CDR2 SAAADI. The CDR3 length is 11 residues. The CDR3 DNA is TGCGCCAGCAGTGGGGCCGGGGAGCTGTTTTTT. Its protein is CASSGAGELFF.

This chain links TRBV4-1 with TRBJ2-7; D remains ambiguous. V was shortened by 4 bases and J by 1 base, with 14 bases between the two germline ends. Germline V gene lookup returns CDR1 MGHRA and CDR2 YSYEKL. The CDR3 is 15 amino acids. The CDR3 protein is CASSPEGLRSYEQYF. In nucleotides, the CDR3 is TGCGCCAGCAGCCCAGAAGGGTTGCGGTCCTACGAGCAGTACTTC.

Concerning this clone itself: This same CDR3 is encoded by further DNA sequences in the sample. The genes are TRBV9 and TRBJ1-1; D remains ambiguous. CDR3 length: 15 amino acids. V lost 0 bases, J lost 3 bases, and 12 bases lay in between. CDR1 is SGDLS and CDR2 is YYNGEE in the germline V gene. CDR3 residues: CASSVEGRADTEAFF. The CDR3 DNA is TGTGCCAGCAGCGTAGAGGGCCGGGCGGACACTGAAGCTTTCTTT.

Worth noting for this clone: This CDR3 is also generated by other DNA sequences in the sample. The rearrangement uses TRBV11-2 and TRBJ2-7; TRBD2 aligns across 8 bases. Per germline, CDR1 SGHAT and CDR2 FQNNGV. Losses at the gene ends were 3 bases for V and 1 base for J; bases not matched to a gene: 5. This CDR3 has 15 amino acids. The CDR3 sequence is CASSLEAGASYEQYF. CDR3 nucleotide sequence: TGTGCCAGCAGCTTGGAAGCGGGGGCTTCCTACGAGCAGTACTTC. The variable domain in full, completed from reference TRBV11-2 and TRBJ2-7, reads EAGVAQSPRYKIIEKRQSVAFWCNPISGHATLYWYQQILGQGPKLLIQFQNNGVVDDSQLPKDRFSAERLKGVDSTLKIQPAKLEDSAVYLCASSLEAGASYEQYFGPGTRLTVT.

The rearrangement joins TRBV28 to TRBJ2-5; tentative D call: TRBD1 (5 bases). This CDR3 is 14 amino acids long. Per germline, CDR1 MDHEN and CDR2 SYDVKM. V was shortened by 6 bases and J by 1 base, with 12 bases between the two germline ends. The CDR3 loop is CASRLQEFQETQYF. The CDR3, as DNA: TGTGCCAGCAGATTACAGGAATTCCAAGAGACCCAGTACTTC.

The chain employs TRBV10-2 and TRBJ2-3; D assignment may be TRBD1 or TRBD2 (5 bases each). Trimming took 7 bases from V and 2 from J, leaving 13 bases between them. CDR3 length equals 14 residues. Per the germline V gene, CDR1 is WSHSY and CDR2 is SAAADI. CDR3 in DNA: TGCGCCAGCACTCCGGGACCACTCACAGATACGCAGTATTTT. Protein sequence: CASTPGPLTDTQYF.

This chain joins TRBV6-6 and TRBJ2-5, with a weak D call TRBD2 (6 bases). CDR1 is MNHNY, CDR2 SVGAGI, per germline (reference sequence). The CDR3 consists of 11 residues. Trimming removed 6 bases from V and 10 bases from J, with 12 bases in between. CDR3 bases: TGTGCCAGCAGCCCCCCGGGGGACCAGTACTTC. Its translation: CASSPPGDQYF.

The J gene is TRBJ2-5, the V gene TRBV9; weak D call: TRBD2 (6 bases). The CDR3 is 14 residues long. Germline V CDR1 and CDR2: SGDLS, YYNGEE. The V and J ends lost 3 bases and 5 bases respectively, with 14 bases between them. The CDR3 coding sequence is TGTGCCAGCAGCGATAGCGGCGGGGCGGAGACCCAGTACTTC. Amino acids: CASSDSGGAETQYF.

The V and J genes are TRBV7-9 and TRBJ2-7, with a possible D match to TRBD1 (6 bases). The CDR3 spans 15 residues. Trimming left V 2 bases short and J 5 bases short, with 16 bases between. Germline V gene data show CDR1 as SEHNR and CDR2 as FQNEAQ (reference sequence). The CDR3 loop is CASSLTGTRGDEQYF. CDR3 bases: TGTGCCAGCAGCTTAACCGGGACAAGAGGAGACGAGCAGTACTTC.

The rearrangement links TRBV19 to TRBJ2-2, with D perhaps TRBD1 or TRBD2 (6 bases each). Germline V gene data show CDR1 as LNHDA and CDR2 as SQIVND (reference sequence). The CDR3 has 14 amino acids. With 6 bases removed from V and 5 bases from J, the gap between germline ends came to 13 bases. CDR3 loop: CASRFRGRTGELFF. In DNA form, the CDR3 reads TGTGCCAGTAGGTTCCGGGGGCGGACCGGGGAGCTGTTTTTT.